Each of the 14 T cell receptor beta chains below was sequenced from the same sample in a study of somatic mutations in cytotoxic T cells in rheumatoid arthritis (dated by TCRdb to 2016 to 2017). Libraries were built with the immunoSEQ multiplex PCR assay. TCRdb provides this immuneACCESS table in a form limited to in-frame rearrangements. Some clones are lacking; in checked studies, under half of them reflect an unresolved V gene, and why the rest are absent is not known. The sample has about 20,000 clones on record, around 85% of them singletons. Jointly, the top ten make up around 15% of the sample. Input material: CD8+ T cells sorted from blood. These TCRs come from a man aged 35-49 years in good health.

This clone was seen just once. CDR3 in amino acids: CASSQGGRSYNEQFF. For the CDR3, the DNA is TGCGCCAGCAGCCAGGGGGGTAGGTCCTACAATGAGCAGTTCTTC. V is TRBV4-1 and J is TRBJ2-1; weak D call: TRBD2 (6 bases). The CDR3 consists of 15 residues. Germline V gene lookup returns CDR1 MGHRA and CDR2 YSYEKL. V lost 3 bases and J 1 base, leaving 10 bases between the germline ends.

The chain joins TRBV7-6 to TRBJ2-7; TRBD2 aligns across 11 bases. This CDR3 region has 14 residues. J gave up 4 bases and V 5 bases, and 4 bases lay outside the gene matches. Germline-derived CDR1 and CDR2 are SGHVS and FNYEAQ. CDR3 DNA: TGTGCCAGCAGCGTTACTAGCGGGAGATACGAGCAGTACTTC. Translating gives CASSVTSGRYEQYF.

The chain has TRBV27 and TRBJ2-7; maybe TRBD2 (5 bases). Looked up from germline, CDR1 is MNHEY and CDR2 is SMNVEV (reference sequence). Trimming shortened V by 3 bases and J by 2 bases, and 11 bases separated the two germline ends. CDR3 length: 14 amino acids. CDR3 in amino acids: CASSFYRETYEQYF. DNA for the CDR3: TGTGCCAGCAGTTTTTACCGGGAAACCTACGAGCAGTACTTC.

The chain recombines TRBV9 with TRBJ2-2; no clear D gene. CDR1 SGDLS and CDR2 YYNGEE come from the germline V gene. The V end lost 0 bases, the J end lost 1 base, and 10 bases lay between the germline ends. The CDR3 is 16 residues long. CDR3 sequence reads: CASSVEGRMNTGELFF. As DNA, the CDR3 is TGTGCCAGCAGCGTAGAAGGGCGGATGAACACCGGGGAGCTGTTTTTT.

V usage is TRBV28 and J usage is TRBJ1-3, with no clear D. Trimming stripped 6 bases from V and 7 bases from J, with 10 bases between. This CDR3 has 12 residues. CDR1 MDHEN and CDR2 SYDVKM come from the germline V gene. CDR3 residues: CASSPNGNTIYF. The CDR3 nucleotides are TGTGCCAGCAGCCCCAATGGGAACACCATATATTTT.

The rearrangement joins TRBV7-9 to TRBJ2-7; D call uncertain. The V end was cut by 4 bases, the J end by 3 bases, with 4 bases between. Germline V gene sequence: CDR1 SEHNR, CDR2 FQNEAQ (reference sequence). This CDR3 comprises 11 residues. The DNA for the CDR3 is TGTGCCAGCAGCTGGGGCTACGAGCAGTACTTC. Its protein is CASSWGYEQYF.

The chain carries TRBV28 and TRBJ2-1; 7 nucleotides line up with TRBD1. The CDR3 is 11 residues long. The junction had 5 bases not matched to a gene; V was cut back by 8 bases and J by 10 bases. Germline V lookup: CDR1 MDHEN, CDR2 SYDVKM. This CDR3 is CASQTGIEQFF. CDR3 DNA sequence: TGTGCCAGCCAGACAGGGATCGAGCAGTTCTTC. Together with reference TRBV28 and TRBJ2-1, the CDR3 gives the full variable domain: DVKVTQSSRYLVKRTGEKVFLECVQDMDHENMFWYRQDPGLGLRLIYFSYDVKMKEKGDIPEGYSVSREKKERFSLILESASTNQTSMYLCASQTGIEQFFGPGTRLTVL.

This sequence joins TRBV14 and TRBJ2-7, with 7 bases lining up with TRBD1. This CDR3 contains 14 residues. Germline assignment: CDR1 SGHDN and CDR2 FVKESK. V was pared by 3 bases and J by 3 bases, with 5 bases of the junction left unmatched. This CDR3 reads CASSQSRGLYEQYF. The CDR3 nucleotides are TGTGCCAGCAGCCAGTCAAGGGGGCTCTACGAGCAGTACTTC.

V is TRBV9 and J is TRBJ2-2; D call uncertain. Germline V CDR1 and CDR2: SGDLS, YYNGEE. The V end lost 4 bases, the J end lost 3 bases, and 10 bases lay between the germline ends. This CDR3 has 14 residues. CDR3 sequence: CASSPAPYTGELFF. CDR3 bases: TGTGCCAGCAGCCCCGCCCCCTACACCGGGGAGCTGTTTTTT.

The rearrangement joins TRBV19 to TRBJ2-7, with TRBD1 matching over 7 bases. In germline, CDR1 is LNHDA, CDR2 SQIVND (reference sequence). The CDR3 covers 14 residues. J gave up 7 bases and V 3 bases, and 9 bases lay outside the gene matches. The CDR3: CASSIVDRAGEQYF. In DNA, the CDR3 is TGTGCCAGTAGTATCGTCGACAGGGCAGGGGAGCAGTACTTC. Using reference TRBV19 and TRBJ2-7 for the parts outside the CDR3, the full variable domain is DGGITQSPKYLFRKEGQNVTLSCEQNLNHDAMYWYRQDPGQGLRLIYYSQIVNDFQKGDIAEGYSVSREKKESFPLTVTSAQKNPTAFYLCASSIVDRAGEQYFGPGTRLTVT.

The CDR3 loop reads CASSVGQGPHYEQYF. In DNA form, the CDR3 reads TGTGCCAGCAGCGTCGGACAGGGGCCCCACTACGAGCAGTACTTC. The rearrangement uses TRBV9 and TRBJ2-7, with 9 positions matching TRBD1. Germline V CDR1 and CDR2: SGDLS, YYNGEE. Trimming cost V 2 bases and J 3 bases; bases outside gene matches: 6. The CDR3 sequence is 15 residues long.

V gene TRBV28 combines with J gene TRBJ1-2; a weak D match, TRBD1 (5 bases). Germline lookup yields CDR1 MDHEN and CDR2 SYDVKM. The CDR3 extends over 12 amino acids. Trimming removed 1 base from V and 8 bases from J, with 8 bases in between. Written as DNA, the CDR3 is TGTGCCAGCAGTTTATCGGGGGGGGGCTACACCTTC. Translated: CASSLSGGGYTF.

This chain uses TRBV6-4 with TRBJ2-1; perhaps TRBD2 as D (6 bases). The CDR3 covers 15 residues. CDR1 and CDR2 (germline): MRHNA, SNTAGT. Trimming left V 0 bases short and J 1 base short, with 7 bases between. The CDR3 nucleotides read TGTGCCAGCAGTGACTCTAGCGGATCCTACAATGAGCAGTTCTTC. It is translated as CASSDSSGSYNEQFF.

This chain joins TRBV27 and TRBJ2-3; D remains unclear. The germline V and J ends were trimmed by 3 bases and 0 bases, with 4 bases remaining between them. The germline V gene encodes CDR1 MNHEY and CDR2 SMNVEV (reference sequence). The CDR3 has 13 residues. CDR3 DNA: TGTGCCAGCAGTTTCGGGAGCACAGATACGCAGTATTTT. The encoded protein is CASSFGSTDTQYF.